This T cell receptor (beta chain) was identified during a study of blood T cell repertoires in COVID-19. Original processing methods: Using reference gene primer amplification, nucleated cell counts were estimated. Method: immunoSEQ multiplex PCR; TCRdb's copy keeps in-frame clones and lacks some. The V and J calls and clone size come from that table; D and trimming were worked out from the DNA. The repertoire includes about 230,000 clones, 65% to 85% of them detected once, and 6% to 9.5% sits in the top ten. Germline-derived CDR1 and CDR2 are SNHLY and FYNNEI. The V end lost 6 bases, the J end lost 3 bases, and 15 bases lay between the germline ends. The CDR3 covers 15 residues.

What was sequenced was peripheral blood. This receptor was obtained from a woman older than 75 with acute or convalescent COVID-19. The V gene is TRBV2, the J gene TRBJ1-5, with D uncertain. CDR3 bases: TGTGCCAGCAGATCCCAACGGGGTATCAATCAGCCCCAGCATTTT. This sequence encodes CASRSQRGINQPQHF.